This T cell receptor beta chain was recovered during a study of identical twins. This clonotype was detected ten times or more. What it binds is not known. Study-level findings and limits: Memory repertoires lacked the insertion deficit that abundant cord blood beta clonotypes showed. The study found that models underestimated out-of-frame TCR alpha sharing in monozygotic twins.

Donors uniformly comprised healthy Caucasians. TCRdb itself ran the 5' RACE reads through MiXCR, one entry per CDR3 protein. The table records roughly 290,000 distinct CDR3 sequences, more than 6.5% of them present only once. The same sample was also studied in work on yellow fever vaccine responses in identical twins.

The clonotype comes from a woman younger than 35 in good health. The sample comprised memory (CD45RO+) T cells sorted from blood.

The CDR3 is CASSQFVGNEQFF. The CDR3 nucleotides read TGTGCCAGCAGCCAATTTGTAGGGAATGAGCAGTTCTTC. This chain uses TRBV3-1 with TRBJ2-1; D gene unclear. V lost 2 bases, J lost 7 bases, and 9 bases lay in between. The germline CDR1 and CDR2 sequences are LGHDT and YNNKEL (reference sequence). There are 13 residues in the CDR3.